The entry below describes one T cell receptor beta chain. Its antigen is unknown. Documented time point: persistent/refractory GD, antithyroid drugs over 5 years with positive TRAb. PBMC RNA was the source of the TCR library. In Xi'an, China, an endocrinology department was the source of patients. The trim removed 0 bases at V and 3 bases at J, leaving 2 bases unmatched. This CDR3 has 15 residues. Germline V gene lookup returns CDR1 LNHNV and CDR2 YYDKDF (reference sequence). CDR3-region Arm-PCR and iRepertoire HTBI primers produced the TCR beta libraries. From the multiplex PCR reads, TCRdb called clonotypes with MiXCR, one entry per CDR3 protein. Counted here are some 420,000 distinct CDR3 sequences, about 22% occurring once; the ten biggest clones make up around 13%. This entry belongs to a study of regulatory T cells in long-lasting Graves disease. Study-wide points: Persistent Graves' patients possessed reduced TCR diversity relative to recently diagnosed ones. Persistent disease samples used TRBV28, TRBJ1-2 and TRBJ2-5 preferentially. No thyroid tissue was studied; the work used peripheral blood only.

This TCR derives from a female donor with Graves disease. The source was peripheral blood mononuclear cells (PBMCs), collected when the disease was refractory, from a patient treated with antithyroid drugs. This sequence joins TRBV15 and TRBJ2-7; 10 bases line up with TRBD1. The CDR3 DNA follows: TGTGCCACCAGCAGAGAAGGGACAGGGGTCTACGAGCAGTACTTC. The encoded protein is CATSREGTGVYEQYF.